The present T cell receptor (beta chain) was sequenced within a study of blood T cell repertoires in COVID-19 (dated by TCRdb to about 2020). Background on the whole study: Samples covering the acute and convalescent phases of COVID-19 were provided by collaborators in the United States, Italy and Spain. Where available, HLA class I and class II types were obtained from metadata supplied by the sample provider rather than from assay-based typing. Subjects who had been exposed to COVID-19, were actively infected with it, or had recovered from it provided the deeply sampled blood TCRbeta repertoires that made up the dataset. The prospective study material was composed of cDNA or gDNA derived from T cells, B-cell-depleted T cells, or PBMCs. Sample metadata almost always included a de-identified subject ID, COVID-19 status, age in years and sex. The repertoires were made available in a free public database intended to serve as a resource for research on the immune response to SARS-CoV-2. The samples were drawn from the first 160 participants of the ongoing ImmuneRACE study and from over 950 subjects provided by 6 global collaborators.

On the study overall, not on this receptor specifically: How much clinical and demographic metadata was included differed by source and by participant, and the metadata was provided uncurated.

Deletion took 5 bases off V and 6 bases off J, with a span of 13 bases between the germline ends. The CDR3, cysteine through phenylalanine, is 14 amino acids long. The retained sequence is limited to the CDR3, 42 bases, with the frame set at the first base. According to the germline V gene, CDR1 reads MNHEY and CDR2 reads SVGEGT. Participants in the prospective study were aged roughly 18 to 100 years, lived in 20 to 25 United States geographic areas, and enrolled through a virtual design. In the prospective study, participants were assigned to cohorts based on the clinical history participants reported in a screening survey and a study questionnaire. Recovered participants in ImmuneRACE Cohort 3 were defined by two consecutive negative NP/OP PCR tests, clearance by a healthcare professional, or resolution of symptoms. Mobile phlebotomists in the prospective study collected whole blood, serum and a nasopharyngeal or oropharyngeal swab from every participant. Participants in the prospective study had the option to provide additional blood draws and questionnaires over a roughly 2-month period. Before DNA extraction, prospective study blood samples were shipped either frozen or at room temperature.

The immunoSEQ Assay, a bias-controlled multiplex PCR, was used to amplify TCRbeta CDR3 regions from genomic DNA. Per the source publication's procedure: Nucleated cell counts per sample were estimated from amplification of reference gene primers within the assay. Sequence reads were collapsed and filtered to measure the absolute abundance of every unique TCRbeta CDR3 rearrangement. For each sample, productive Simpson clonality was calculated by taking the square root of Simpson's diversity index across productive rearrangements. What TCRdb holds here is the immuneACCESS table cut down to in-frame rearrangements. Part of the clones is not present; checked against another copy, under half of the missing clones reflect an unresolved V gene, and the others are unexplained. V and J calls and clone size are as listed in that table; D and trimming were resolved from the DNA. For this sample there are about 160,000 clones; under 90% appear just once. The top ten clonotypes cover around 18% of the sample.

About this clone itself: The clone's antigen remains unknown. It has no much larger one-base neighbor in the sample; base qualities were not kept.

The sample consisted of PBMCs or T cells enriched from blood (not recorded which). The chain employs TRBV6-2 or TRBV6-3 and TRBJ2-2; there is no confident call for the D gene. This clonotype originated in a man aged 55 to 70 who had recovered from COVID-19. The CDR3 protein: CASSLPHTPGELFF. The nucleotide sequence reads as follows: TGTGCCAGCAGTCTCCCGCACACACCCGGGGAGCTGTTTTTT.